A single sample gave rise to the 24 T cell receptor beta chains below, sequenced in a study of T cell repertoires in cytomegalovirus infection. TCRdb reprocessed the reads with MiXCR, giving one entry per CDR3 protein. The sample yields 490,000 or so distinct CDR3 sequences, roughly 12% seen once. Sequencing was done on a sample of PBMCs. These receptors were obtained from a human donor in good health (CMV status not recorded). Some clones in this sample may be carry-over from other donors' samples.

This clonotype showed up just a few times. V gene TRBV29-1 combines with J gene TRBJ1-3, with 7 bases identical to TRBD1. The J segment lost 4 bases and the V segment lost 0 bases, leaving 3 bases of the junction unmatched. The length of the CDR3 is 14 residues. CDR1 and CDR2 from the germline V gene are SQVTM and ANQGSEA. CDR3 protein: CSVEDRQGGNTIYF. The CDR3 DNA is TGCAGCGTTGAAGATCGACAGGGAGGAAACACCATATATTTT.

This clonotype was seen more than once but under ten times. V gene TRBV4-2 combines with J gene TRBJ2-1; TRBD2 matches at 7 bases. Germline loops: CDR1 LGHNA, CDR2 YNFKEQ. The CDR3 contains 18 residues. V dropped 4 bases and J dropped 2; count of bases not matched to a gene: 14. CDR3 nucleotides: TGTGCCAGCAGCCTCAACCCTTCAGCGGGAATTACCTACAATGAGCAGTTCTTC. Encoded protein: CASSLNPSAGITYNEQFF.

The V and J genes are TRBV20-1 and TRBJ1-1; TRBD1 matches at 9 bases. The V segment lost 5 bases and the J segment 3 bases; nucleotides outside the gene matches: 4. The CDR3 consists of 13 residues. Per germline, CDR1 DFQATT and CDR2 SNEGSKA (reference sequence). In DNA, the CDR3 is TGCAGTGCTCCGAGGACAGGGGACACTGAAGCTTTCTTT. Translating gives CSAPRTGDTEAFF.

This clonotype came up many times. The chain carries TRBV7-6 and TRBJ1-1; no reliable D call. This CDR3 contains 15 residues. Germline V gives CDR1 SGHVS, CDR2 FNYEAQ. V was clipped by 1 base and J by 5 bases, with 14 bases between them. CDR3 bases: TGTGCCAGCAGCTTAGTAAGCGGGCCGGGGACTGAAGCTTTCTTT. This codes for CASSLVSGPGTEAFF.

Regarding this clonotype: A much larger clone differs by one base, so this may be a read error. This rearrangement joins TRBV10-3 to TRBJ2-1; 14 positions agree with TRBD2. The CDR3 extends over 14 amino acids. Germline lookup yields CDR1 ENHRY and CDR2 SYGVKD. The CDR3 protein is CAIRGTSGSNVQFF. CDR3 coding DNA: TGTGCCATCAGAGGGACTAGCGGGAGCAATGTGCAGTTCTTC.

This clonotype was counted at least ten times. The rearrangement uses TRBV7-6 and TRBJ1-3; D unresolved. From germline, CDR1 is SGHVS and CDR2 FNYEAQ. Trimming removed 3 bases from V and 0 bases from J, with 12 bases in between. This CDR3 is built from 16 residues. CDR3 sequence (DNA): TGTGCCAGCAGCTTGGGCAGGCCCTCCTCTGGAAACACCATATATTTT. Translated: CASSLGRPSSGNTIYF.

This clonotype was found many times. The rearrangement uses TRBV4-1 and TRBJ2-1; 12 bases line up with TRBD2. The CDR3 loop spans 17 amino acids. V shed 3 bases and J 2 bases; nucleotides not matched to a gene: 5. Germline assignment: CDR1 MGHRA and CDR2 YSYEKL. The chain's CDR3 is CASSHGLAGIAYNEQFF. CDR3 sequence (DNA): TGCGCCAGCAGCCACGGACTAGCGGGGATAGCCTACAATGAGCAGTTCTTC.

The V gene is TRBV7-9, the J gene TRBJ2-4; tentative D call: TRBD1 (6 bases). This CDR3 contains 16 residues. Trimming pared 5 bases from V and 3 bases from J, leaving 17 bases between. Germline CDR1 and CDR2: SEHNR and FQNEAQ (reference sequence). CDR3 sequence reads: CASSHLQGASKNIQYF. The DNA for the CDR3 is TGTGCCAGCAGCCACCTACAGGGCGCGAGCAAAAACATTCAGTACTTC.

The rearrangement uses TRBV3-1 and TRBJ1-1, with D perhaps matching TRBD1 (5 bases). The V gene's germline CDR1 is LGHDT and CDR2 YNNKEL (reference sequence). V lost 4 bases, J lost 7 bases, and 13 bases lay in between. This CDR3 contains 13 residues. CDR3 bases: TGTGCCAGCAGCCTCTGGGGGGTTGGTGAAGCTTTCTTT. Translating it yields CASSLWGVGEAFF.

A word on this clonotype: It may be a read error: a sequence one base away is much more abundant. The chain recombines TRBV27 with TRBJ1-1; D not resolved. This CDR3 comprises 13 residues. Trimming took off 3 bases at V and 4 bases at J, with 9 bases between the two ends. The germline CDR1 and CDR2 sequences are MNHEY and SMNVEV (reference sequence). The CDR3 sequence is CASSFRAPTEAFF. CDR3 bases: TGTGCCAGCAGTTTTCGTGCTCCCACTGAAGCTTTCTTT.

This clonotype appeared many times. The V call is TRBV4-2, the J call TRBJ2-1; 14 bases line up with TRBD2. Germline loops: CDR1 LGHNA, CDR2 YNFKEQ. This CDR3 is built from 13 residues. The V gene end was trimmed by 3 bases and the J gene end by 14 bases; junction bases not matched to a gene: 3. CDR3 in amino acids: CASSQGTSGSEFF. The CDR3 DNA sequence: TGTGCCAGCAGCCAGGGGACTAGCGGGAGTGAGTTCTTC.

This clonotype was recorded many times. The rearrangement uses TRBV7-2 and TRBJ2-5; D is possibly TRBD2 (6 bases). CDR1 and CDR2 from the germline V gene are SGHTA and FQGNSA. Trimming took 4 bases from V and 5 from J, leaving 14 bases between them. The CDR3 spans 14 residues. The CDR3 sequence: CASSSLRGGETQYF. DNA for the CDR3: TGTGCCAGCAGCTCGCTAAGAGGAGGGGAGACCCAGTACTTC.

This clonotype was seen at least ten times. This chain uses TRBV7-2 with TRBJ2-1, with D perhaps TRBD1 (6 bases). The germline CDR1 and CDR2 sequences are SGHTA and FQGNSA. This CDR3 comprises 13 residues. V lost 5 bases to trimming and J lost 8 bases, with 13 bases between them. The DNA for the CDR3 is TGTGCCAGCAGCACCGACAGGTCCCATGAGCAGTTCTTC. Residues: CASSTDRSHEQFF.

This clonotype occurred once. The rearrangement joins TRBV29-1 to TRBJ2-5; D may be TRBD2 (6 bases). Trimming removed 1 base at V and 2 bases at J, with 20 bases between. CDR3 length: 17 amino acids. Looked up from germline, CDR1 is SQVTM and CDR2 is ANQGSEA. The CDR3 loop reads CSVEGGDLVGGQETQYF. The CDR3 DNA follows: TGCAGCGTTGAAGGAGGGGACTTGGTCGGCGGGCAAGAGACCCAGTACTTC.

Many counts were recorded for this clonotype. V gene TRBV7-2 combines with J gene TRBJ1-5; D remains unclear. The V gene's germline CDR1 is SGHTA and CDR2 FQGNSA. The CDR3 consists of 14 residues. Trimming cost V 5 bases and J 6 bases, with 14 bases left between them. CDR3 protein: CASSVTGPGQPQHF. The DNA of the CDR3 is TGTGCCAGCAGCGTAACCGGGCCTGGTCAGCCCCAGCATTTT.

The chain combines TRBV28 with TRBJ2-3; 9 nucleotides align to TRBD2. Germline-derived CDR1 and CDR2 are MDHEN and SYDVKM. The CDR3 sequence is 14 residues long. With 6 bases clipped from V and 4 bases from J, the junction kept 5 bases outside the gene matches. Here the CDR3 reads CASSSSGTADTQYF. CDR3 nucleotides: TGTGCCAGCAGCTCTAGCGGGACAGCAGATACGCAGTATTTT.

The chain uses TRBV9 and TRBJ1-6; D gene unclear. Trimming shortened V by 0 bases and J by 7 bases, and 8 bases separated the two germline ends. Germline lookup yields CDR1 SGDLS and CDR2 YYNGEE. CDR3 length: 14 amino acids. For the CDR3, the DNA is TGTGCCAGCAGCGTAGAGGTTGGGAATTCACCCCTCCACTTT. Amino acids: CASSVEVGNSPLHF.

This clonotype was seen ten or more times. The chain links TRBV29-1 to TRBJ1-1, with D uncertain. CDR1 and CDR2 from the germline V gene are SQVTM and ANQGSEA. The CDR3 has 13 residues. V lost 4 bases, J lost 10 bases, and 19 bases lay in between. The CDR3 DNA reads as TGCAGCGTTGGTGGCAGGCCTGTCCCCCCAGCTTTCTTT. Protein product: CSVGGRPVPPAFF.

This clonotype came up a few times. The V gene is TRBV29-1, the J gene TRBJ1-4; D remains ambiguous. Germline V gene lookup returns CDR1 SQVTM and CDR2 ANQGSEA. The CDR3 consists of 10 residues. The V and J ends lost 7 bases and 5 bases respectively, with 5 bases between them. The CDR3 spells CSGLNEKLFF. The CDR3 DNA is TGCAGCGGCCTCAATGAAAAACTGTTTTTT. The full variable domain, in which reference TRBV29-1 and TRBJ1-4 provide the parts outside the CDR3, is SAVISQKPSRDICQRGTSLTIQCQVDSQVTMMFWYRQQPGQSLTLIATANQGSEATYESGFVIDKFPISRPNLTFSTLTVSNMSPEDSSIYLCSGLNEKLFFGSGTQLSVL.

The chain recombines TRBV29-1 with TRBJ1-1, with TRBD1 matching over 8 bases. CDR3 length equals 13 residues. The trim removed 5 bases at V and 1 base at J, leaving 3 bases unmatched. CDR1 SQVTM and CDR2 ANQGSEA come from the germline V gene. The DNA for the CDR3 is TGCAGCGTTTGGGACAGGAGGAACACTGAAGCTTTCTTT. This gives the protein CSVWDRRNTEAFF.

This clonotype came up many times. A much larger clone lies a single base off, so this may be a read error. This rearrangement joins TRBV28 to TRBJ1-5, with D unclear. CDR1 is MDHEN and CDR2 is SYDVKM in the germline V gene. Trimming left V 2 bases short and J 4 bases short, with 0 bases between. CDR3 length: 11 residues. The CDR3 reads CASSLNQPQHF. The CDR3 nucleotides read TGTGCCAGCAGTTTAAATCAGCCCCAGCATTTT.

V is TRBV4-2 and J is TRBJ1-1; D unclear. V was pared by 0 bases and J by 6 bases, with 11 bases between. The CDR3 runs 14 residues. Germline V gives CDR1 LGHNA, CDR2 YNFKEQ. The CDR3 reads CASSQDFSVPEAFF. The CDR3 coding sequence is TGTGCCAGCAGCCAAGACTTTTCGGTACCTGAAGCTTTCTTT.

This clonotype came up many times. The chain couples TRBV20-1 to TRBJ2-3, with 11 bases aligning to TRBD2. Germline V CDR1 and CDR2: DFQATT, SNEGSKA (reference sequence). The V segment lost 4 bases and the J segment 4 bases; nucleotides outside the gene matches: 4. This CDR3 is 14 amino acids long. In DNA, the CDR3 is TGCAGTGCTACACTAGCGGGGGCCCCAGATACGCAGTATTTT. Translated: CSATLAGAPDTQYF.

This clonotype has a count of ten or more. The chain is built from TRBV15 and TRBJ2-5, with TRBD2 identical over 11 bases. CDR3 length equals 18 residues. The junction had 10 bases not matched to a gene; V was cut back by 0 bases and J by 4 bases. The V gene's germline CDR1 is LNHNV and CDR2 YYDKDF (reference sequence). The CDR3 reads CATSRDSVSGGVRETQYF. The CDR3 DNA reads TGTGCCACCAGCAGAGATTCCGTTAGCGGGGGGGTGCGAGAGACCCAGTACTTC.